The present TCR beta chain was sequenced within a study of CD8+ T cells in alopecia areata. Described treatment: oral pan-JAK inhibitor, 5-10 mg twice daily. Trimming cost V 4 bases and J 1 base, with 13 bases left between them. Looked up from germline, CDR1 is SGHRS and CDR2 is YFSETQ. This CDR3 has 15 amino acids. Following extraction, RNA underwent reverse transcription to cDNA, which served as the sequencing template. The assay was immunoSEQ multiplex PCR, and TCRdb's table has in-frame clones only and misses some. The top ten hold 0.95% to 1.5% of the sample, which has about 210,000 clones, roughly 66% seen once.

The rearrangement links TRBV5-1 to TRBJ2-3, with D uncertain. This specimen was CD4+ T cells sorted from blood, taken at roughly week 45, from a patient treated with tofacitinib. The clonotype comes from a human donor with alopecia areata. CDR3 DNA: TGCGCCAGCAGCCCCGTAGGCGACCGCACAGATACGCAGTATTTT. Amino acid sequence: CASSPVGDRTDTQYF.